The following is a T cell receptor (beta chain) sequence with its context. The junction shows a germline mismatch at one end, possibly a read error. These data are taken from a study of blood T cell repertoires in COVID-19. On the study more broadly: The analysed material was cDNA or gDNA that came from T cells, B-cell-depleted T cells, or PBMCs.

In the authors' methods: For nucleated cells, counts were estimated from reference gene primer amplification. The assay was immunoSEQ multiplex PCR, and TCRdb's table has in-frame clones only and misses some. V, J and clone size are taken as reported in that table, and D and trimming were inferred from the DNA itself. The sample consists of under 300,000 clones, 86% of them appearing once. This CDR3 region has 16 residues. Germline values: CDR1 SSHAT, CDR2 FNYEAQ (reference sequence). The chain employs TRBV7-7 and TRBJ2-2; tentative D call: TRBD1 (5 bases). The specimen was peripheral blood. This sequence was found in a man in his sixties with acute or convalescent COVID-19. CDR3 in amino acids: CASSYNVRANTGELFF. The DNA of the CDR3 is TGTGCTAGCAGCTACAACGTCAGGGCGAACACCGGGGAGCTGTTTTTT.